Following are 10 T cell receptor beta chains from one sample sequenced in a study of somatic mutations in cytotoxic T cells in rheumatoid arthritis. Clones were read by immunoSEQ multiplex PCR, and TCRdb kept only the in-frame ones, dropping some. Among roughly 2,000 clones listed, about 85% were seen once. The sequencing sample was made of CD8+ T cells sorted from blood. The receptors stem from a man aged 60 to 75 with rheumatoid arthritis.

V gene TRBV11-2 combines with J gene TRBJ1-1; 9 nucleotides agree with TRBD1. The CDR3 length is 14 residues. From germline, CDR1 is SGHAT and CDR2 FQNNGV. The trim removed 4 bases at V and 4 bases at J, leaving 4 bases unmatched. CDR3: CASSWGQGTTEAFF. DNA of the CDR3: TGTGCCAGCAGCTGGGGACAGGGAACCACTGAAGCTTTCTTT. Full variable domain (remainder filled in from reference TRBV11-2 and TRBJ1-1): EAGVAQSPRYKIIEKRQSVAFWCNPISGHATLYWYQQILGQGPKLLIQFQNNGVVDDSQLPKDRFSAERLKGVDSTLKIQPAKLEDSAVYLCASSWGQGTTEAFFGQGTRLTVV.

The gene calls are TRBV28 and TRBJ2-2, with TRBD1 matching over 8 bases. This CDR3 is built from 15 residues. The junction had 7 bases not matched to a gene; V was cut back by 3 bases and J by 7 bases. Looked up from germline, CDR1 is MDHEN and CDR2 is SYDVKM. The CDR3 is CASSLRAGGFGELFF. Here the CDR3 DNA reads TGTGCCAGCAGTTTGCGGGCAGGGGGCTTCGGGGAGCTGTTTTTT.

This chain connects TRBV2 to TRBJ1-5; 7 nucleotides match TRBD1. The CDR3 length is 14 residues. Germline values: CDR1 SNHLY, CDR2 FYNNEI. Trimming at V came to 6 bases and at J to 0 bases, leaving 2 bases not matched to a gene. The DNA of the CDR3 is TGTGCCAGCAGGGGACAGAATAGCAATCAGCCCCAGCATTTT. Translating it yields CASRGQNSNQPQHF.

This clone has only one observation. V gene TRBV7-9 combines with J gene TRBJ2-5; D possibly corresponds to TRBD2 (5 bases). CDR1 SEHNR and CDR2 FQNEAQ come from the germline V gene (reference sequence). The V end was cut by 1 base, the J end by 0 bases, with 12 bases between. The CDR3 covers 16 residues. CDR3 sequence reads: CASSLVGAGDQETQYF. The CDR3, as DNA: TGTGCCAGCAGCTTAGTTGGCGCCGGGGACCAAGAGACCCAGTACTTC.

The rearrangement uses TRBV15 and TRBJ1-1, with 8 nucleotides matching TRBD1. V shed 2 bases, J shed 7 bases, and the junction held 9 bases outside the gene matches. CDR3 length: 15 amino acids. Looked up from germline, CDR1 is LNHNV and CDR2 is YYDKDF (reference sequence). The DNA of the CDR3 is TGTGCCACCAGCAGAACGGACAGGGCCCCAAATGAAGCTTTCTTT. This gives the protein CATSRTDRAPNEAFF. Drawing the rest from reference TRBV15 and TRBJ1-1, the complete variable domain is DAMVIQNPRYQVTQFGKPVTLSCSQTLNHNVMYWYQQKSSQAPKLLFHYYDKDFNNEADTPDNFQSRRPNTSFCFLDIRSPGLGDTAMYLCATSRTDRAPNEAFFGQGTRLTVV.

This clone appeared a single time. The CDR3 is CASSQERGLGTEAFF. The DNA for the CDR3 is TGCGCCAGCAGCCAAGAGAGGGGACTAGGGACTGAAGCTTTCTTT. This sequence joins TRBV4-1 and TRBJ1-1, with D perhaps TRBD1 (5 bases). V lost 0 bases, J lost 5 bases, and 13 bases lay in between. The CDR3 is 15 residues long. Germline V gene data show CDR1 as MGHRA and CDR2 as YSYEKL.

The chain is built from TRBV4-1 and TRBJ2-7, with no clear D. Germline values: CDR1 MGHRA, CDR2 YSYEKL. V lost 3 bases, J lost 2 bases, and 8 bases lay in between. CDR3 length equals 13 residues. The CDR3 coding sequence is TGCGCCAGCAGCCAGGTTACAACCTACGAGCAGTACTTC. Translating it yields CASSQVTTYEQYF.

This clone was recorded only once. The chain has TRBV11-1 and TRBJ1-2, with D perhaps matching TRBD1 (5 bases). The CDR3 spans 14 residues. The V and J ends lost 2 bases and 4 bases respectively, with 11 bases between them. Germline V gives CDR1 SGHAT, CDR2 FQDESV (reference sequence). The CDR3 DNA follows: TGTGCCAGCAGCTTACTGGCAGGGCTCTATGGCTACACCTTC. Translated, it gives CASSLLAGLYGYTF.

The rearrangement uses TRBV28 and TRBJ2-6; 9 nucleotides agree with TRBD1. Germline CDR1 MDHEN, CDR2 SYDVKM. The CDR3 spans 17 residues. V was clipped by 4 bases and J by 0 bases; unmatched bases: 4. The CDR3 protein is CASSWTGETSGANVLTF. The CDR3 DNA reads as TGTGCCAGCAGTTGGACAGGGGAAACCTCTGGGGCCAACGTCCTGACTTTC.

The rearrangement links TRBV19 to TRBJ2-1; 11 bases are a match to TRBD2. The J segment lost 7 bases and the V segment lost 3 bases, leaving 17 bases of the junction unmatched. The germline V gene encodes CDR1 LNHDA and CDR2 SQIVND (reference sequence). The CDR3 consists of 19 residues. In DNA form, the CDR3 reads TGTGCCAGTAGTATGGGTGACGGACTAGCGGGCTCAATTTGGAATGAGCAGTTCTTC. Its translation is CASSMGDGLAGSIWNEQFF.